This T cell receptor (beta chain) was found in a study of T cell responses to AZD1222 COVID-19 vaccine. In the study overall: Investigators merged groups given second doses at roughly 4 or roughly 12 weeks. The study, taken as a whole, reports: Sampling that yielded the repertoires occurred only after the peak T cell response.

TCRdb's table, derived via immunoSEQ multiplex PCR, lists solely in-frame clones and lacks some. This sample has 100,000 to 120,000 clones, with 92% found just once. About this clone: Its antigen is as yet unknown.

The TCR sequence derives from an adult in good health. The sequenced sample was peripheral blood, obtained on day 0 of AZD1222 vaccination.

The CDR3 nucleotides are TGCGCCAGCAGCTTGCCAGGGGGCGGCTACACCTTC. This sequence encodes CASSLPGGGYTF. This rearrangement joins TRBV5-1 to TRBJ1-2, with 8 nucleotides matching TRBD1. CDR3 size: 12 residues. Germline assignment: CDR1 SGHRS and CDR2 YFSETQ. The V gene end was trimmed by 1 base and the J gene end by 8 bases; junction bases not matched to a gene: 1.